This T cell receptor (beta chain) comes out of a study of cytomegalovirus exposure and HLA in healthy donors. Broader study findings: In a later analysis, common viral pathogens appeared linked to several of the most significant clusters. Earlier analysis found most TCR beta V segments productive about 90% or about 30% of the time.

In this sample, this clone turned up once. Its antigen remains unknown. Researchers ran the PCR with 60 Vbeta and 13 Jbeta primers. Produced via immunoSEQ multiplex PCR; TCRdb's table is partial and in-frame only. The data show about 120,000 clones, 60% to 80% seen once. CDR1 and CDR2 (germline): ENHRY, SYGVKD. V trimming: 6 bases; J trimming: 6 bases; junction bases outside the gene matches: 1. The CDR3 totals 11 residues. The source is a young man in good health and CMV-seronegative. The V call is TRBV10-3, the J call TRBJ1-2; TRBD1 matches 7 bases. Sequencing used PBMCs. The CDR3 is CAIRTGDGYTF. CDR3 DNA: TGTGCCATCAGAACAGGGGATGGCTACACCTTC.